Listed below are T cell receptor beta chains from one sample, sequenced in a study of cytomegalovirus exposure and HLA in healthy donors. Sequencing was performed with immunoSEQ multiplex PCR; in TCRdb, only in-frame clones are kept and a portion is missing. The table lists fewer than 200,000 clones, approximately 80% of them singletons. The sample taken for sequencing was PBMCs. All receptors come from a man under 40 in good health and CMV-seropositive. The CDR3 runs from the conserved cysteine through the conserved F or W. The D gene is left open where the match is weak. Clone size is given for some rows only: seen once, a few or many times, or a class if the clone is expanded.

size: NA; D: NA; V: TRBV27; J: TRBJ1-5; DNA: TGTGCCGGCAGTTTAAATTCGGGAAGCAATCAGCCCCAGCATTTT; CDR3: CAGSLNSGSNQPQHF
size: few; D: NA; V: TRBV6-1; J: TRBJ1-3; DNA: TGTGCCAGCAGTGAAGTGAGGCAGAACACCATATATTTT; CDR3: CASSEVRQNTIYF
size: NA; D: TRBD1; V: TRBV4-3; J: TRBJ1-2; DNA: TGCGCCAGCAGCCAAGGGATTCCCGGACAGGGTGATGGCTACACCTTC; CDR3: CASSQGIPGQGDGYTF
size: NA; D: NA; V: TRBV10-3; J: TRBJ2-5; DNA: TGTGCCATCAGTGATATCGAGACCCAGTACTTC; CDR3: CAISDIETQYF
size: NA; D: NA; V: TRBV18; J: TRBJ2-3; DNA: TGTGCCAGCTCACCACGAGTTGAGACAGATACGCAGTATTTT; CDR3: CASSPRVETDTQYF
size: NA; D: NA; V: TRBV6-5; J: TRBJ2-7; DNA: TGTGCCAGCAGGTCAGATGACTACGAGCAGTACTTC; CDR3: CASRSDDYEQYF
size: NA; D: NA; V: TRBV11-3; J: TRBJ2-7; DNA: TGTGCCAGCAGCTTCCAACCGGGAGATTCCTCCTACGAGCAGTACTTC; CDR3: CASSFQPGDSSYEQYF
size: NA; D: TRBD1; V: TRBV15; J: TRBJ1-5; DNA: TGTGCCACCAGCAGACACGGACAGGGTAGCAATCAGCCCCAGCATTTT; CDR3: CATSRHGQGSNQPQHF
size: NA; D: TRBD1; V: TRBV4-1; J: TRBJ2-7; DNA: TGCGCCAGCAGCCAAGATCCAACCGGGACAGGGGGCAGGGAGCAGTACTTC; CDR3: CASSQDPTGTGGREQYF
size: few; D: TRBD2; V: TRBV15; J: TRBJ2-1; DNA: TGTGCCACCGCTAGCGGGGGGCTCAATGAGCAGTTCTTC; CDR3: CATASGGLNEQFF
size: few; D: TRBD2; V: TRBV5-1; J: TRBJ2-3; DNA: TGCGCCAGCCTCCGGGGGGGATCCACAGATACGCAGTATTTT; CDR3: CASLRGGSTDTQYF
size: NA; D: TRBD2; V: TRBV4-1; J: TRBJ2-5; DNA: TGCGCCAGCAGCCAAAGGGCCCTAGCGGGGGCTAAAGAGACCCAGTACTTC; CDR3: CASSQRALAGAKETQYF
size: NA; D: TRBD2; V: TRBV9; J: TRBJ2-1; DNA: TGTGCCAGCAGCCCAAGGACTAGCGGGGGGGGCTCTGAGCAGTTCTTC; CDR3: CASSPRTSGGGSEQFF
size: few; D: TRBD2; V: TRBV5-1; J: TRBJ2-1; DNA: TGCGCCAGCAGCGGGGAGGGGCGACAATCCTACAATGAGCAGTTCTTC; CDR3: CASSGEGRQSYNEQFF
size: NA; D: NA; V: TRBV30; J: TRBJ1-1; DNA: TGTGCCTGGAGTGACACATACGCGGACACTGAAGCTTTCTTT; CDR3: CAWSDTYADTEAFF
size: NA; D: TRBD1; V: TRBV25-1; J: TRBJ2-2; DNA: TGTGCCAGCAGGGGACAGGGTACCACCGGGGAGCTGTTTTTT; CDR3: CASRGQGTTGELFF
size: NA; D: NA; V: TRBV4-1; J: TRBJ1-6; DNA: TGCGCCAGCAGCCAAGATCGGGGGATTAATTCACCCCTCCACTTT; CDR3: CASSQDRGINSPLHF
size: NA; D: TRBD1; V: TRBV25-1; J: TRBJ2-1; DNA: TGTGCCAGCAGTGCATGGACAGGGAACTCCTACAATGAGCAGTTCTTC; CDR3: CASSAWTGNSYNEQFF
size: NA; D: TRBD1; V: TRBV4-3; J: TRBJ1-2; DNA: TGCGCCAGCAGCCTAGAGACGGGACAGCACTATGGCTACACCTTC; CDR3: CASSLETGQHYGYTF
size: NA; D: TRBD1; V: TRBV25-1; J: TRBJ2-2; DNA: TGTGCCAGCAGTGTCCGGGACAGGGTACGCGGGGAGCTGTTTTTT; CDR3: CASSVRDRVRGELFF
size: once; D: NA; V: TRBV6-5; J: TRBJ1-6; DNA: TGTGCCAGCAGTTACTGGGAGGGAAGAAATTCACCCCTCCACTTT; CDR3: CASSYWEGRNSPLHF
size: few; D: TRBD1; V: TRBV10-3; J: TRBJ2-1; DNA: TGTGCCACCCTACAGGGGTTGGATGAGCAGTTCTTC; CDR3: CATLQGLDEQFF
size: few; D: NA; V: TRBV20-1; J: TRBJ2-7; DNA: TGCAGTGCACCAGACGGAGGCGAGCAGTACTTC; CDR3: CSAPDGGEQYF
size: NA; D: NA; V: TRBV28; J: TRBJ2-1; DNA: TGTGCCAGCAGTTTATTGAGGCTAGGGGTCAATGAGCAGTTCTTC; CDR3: CASSLLRLGVNEQFF
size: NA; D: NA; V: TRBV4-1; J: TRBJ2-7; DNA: TGCGCCAGCAGCCACACCACGGAGAACTACGAGCAGTACTTC; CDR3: CASSHTTENYEQYF
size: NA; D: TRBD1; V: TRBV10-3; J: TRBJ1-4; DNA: TGTGCCATCAGTGAAGACAGGGGGGTAGAAAAACTGTTTTTT; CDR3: CAISEDRGVEKLFF
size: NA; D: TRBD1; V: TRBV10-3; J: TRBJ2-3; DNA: TGTGCCGTTAGACAGGGACCCTCTAGCACAGATACGCAGTATTTT; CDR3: CAVRQGPSSTDTQYF
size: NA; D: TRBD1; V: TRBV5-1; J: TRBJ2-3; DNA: TGCGCCAGCAGTGAGGGGGCGCGGGCGACAGATACGCAGTATTTT; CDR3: CASSEGARATDTQYF
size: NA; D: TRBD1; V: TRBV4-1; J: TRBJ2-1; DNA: TGCGCCAGCAGCCAAGGGGACAGGGTTTACAATGAGCAGTTCTTC; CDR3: CASSQGDRVYNEQFF
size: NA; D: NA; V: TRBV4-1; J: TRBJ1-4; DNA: TGCGCCAGCAGCCAAGACGGAAGGGGCCCTAATGAAAAACTGTTTTTT; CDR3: CASSQDGRGPNEKLFF